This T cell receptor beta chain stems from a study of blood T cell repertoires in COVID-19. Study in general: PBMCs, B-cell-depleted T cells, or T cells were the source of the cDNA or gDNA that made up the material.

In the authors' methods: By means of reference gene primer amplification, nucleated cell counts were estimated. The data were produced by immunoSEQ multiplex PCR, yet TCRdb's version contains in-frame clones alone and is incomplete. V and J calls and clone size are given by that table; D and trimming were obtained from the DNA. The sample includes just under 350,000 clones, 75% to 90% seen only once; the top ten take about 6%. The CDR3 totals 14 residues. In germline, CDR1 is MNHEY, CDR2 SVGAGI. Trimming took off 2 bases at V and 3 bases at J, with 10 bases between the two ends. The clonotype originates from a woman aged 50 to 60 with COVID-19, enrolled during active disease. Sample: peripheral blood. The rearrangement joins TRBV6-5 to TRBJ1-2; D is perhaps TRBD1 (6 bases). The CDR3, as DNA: TGTGCCAGCAGTTACCGGGAGGGGGACTATGGCTACACCTTC. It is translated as CASSYREGDYGYTF.